This TCR beta chain was profiled in a study of blood T cell repertoires in COVID-19. With V trimmed by 2 bases and J by 6 bases, 5 bases remained unmatched. The CDR3 loop spans 16 amino acids. Germline V gives CDR1 SGHDN, CDR2 FVKESK. Participant-given clinical history determined each cohort assignment. Sequencing was performed with immunoSEQ multiplex PCR; in TCRdb, only in-frame clones are kept and a portion is missing. The repertoire includes approximately 300,000 clones, roughly nine tenths of them detected once, and 5.2% sits in the top ten. The chain employs TRBV14 and TRBJ2-1; 12 positions match TRBD2. The clonotype comes from a man aged 55 to 70 who had recovered from COVID-19. Sequences were obtained from PBMCs or T cells enriched from blood (not recorded which). The CDR3: CASSQTGLAGLNEQFF. The CDR3 DNA follows: TGTGCCAGCAGCCAAACAGGACTAGCGGGGCTCAATGAGCAGTTCTTC.